This T cell receptor (beta chain) derives from a study of radiotherapy plus CTLA-4 blockade in lung cancer. Study in general: Patients showed objective responses in 15% to 20% of cases and disease control in more than 25%. Findings of the study overall: Dynamics of early blood T cell clones, together with interferon-beta, were reportedly the best predictors of response. There was expansion of tumor-derived TCR clones in blood after radiotherapy plus ipilimumab.

This clone was counted a single time. Its antigen remains unidentified. CTLA-4 blockade with ipilimumab, together with focal radiation, was given to patients with chemo-refractory metastatic non-small-cell lung cancer. Profiled with immunoSEQ multiplex PCR; TCRdb holds only in-frame clones, not every one. The repertoire has roughly 90,000 clones, about four fifths of them found once; the top ten carry 4%. Germline CDR1 SNHLY, CDR2 FYNNEI. This CDR3 comprises 12 residues. Between the trimmed V and J ends, which lost 11 bases and 2 bases, there was a span of 10 bases. This rearrangement joins TRBV2 to TRBJ2-1; possibly TRBD2 for D (6 bases). The receptor was isolated from a human donor with non-small cell lung cancer who had a partial response to radiotherapy plus ipilimumab. Some clones in this sample may be carry-over from other donors' samples. The specimen was peripheral blood, collected from a patient treated with radiotherapy plus ipilimumab. This CDR3 reads CAGGTPYNEQFF. The DNA for the CDR3 is TGTGCCGGGGGGACTCCCTACAATGAGCAGTTCTTC.